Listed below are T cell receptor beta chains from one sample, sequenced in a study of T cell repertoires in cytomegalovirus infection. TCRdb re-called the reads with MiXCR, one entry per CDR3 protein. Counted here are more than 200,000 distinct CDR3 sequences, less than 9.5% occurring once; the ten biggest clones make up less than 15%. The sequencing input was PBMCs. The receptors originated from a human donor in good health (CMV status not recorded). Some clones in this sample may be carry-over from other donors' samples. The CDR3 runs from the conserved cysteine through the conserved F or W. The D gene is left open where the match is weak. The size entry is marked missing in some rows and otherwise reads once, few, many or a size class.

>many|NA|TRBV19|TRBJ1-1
TGTGCCACCATGGGTCGGACTGAAGCTTTCTTT
CATMGRTEAFF
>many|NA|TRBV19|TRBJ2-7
TGTGCCAGTAGTTTACAGGGCGGAGAGCAGTACTTC
CASSLQGGEQYF
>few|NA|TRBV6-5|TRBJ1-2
TGTGCCAGCCGGAAGTGGGGGAACTATGGCTACACCTTC
CASRKWGNYGYTF
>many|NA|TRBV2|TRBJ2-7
TGTGCCAGCAGCGAGGCTGCCTACGAGCAGTACTTC
CASSEAAYEQYF
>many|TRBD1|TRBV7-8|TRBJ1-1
TGTGCCAGCAGCTTAGCGGCCTCCGGGACAGGGGGAGTCCGCGAAGCTTTCTTT
CASSLAASGTGGVREAFF
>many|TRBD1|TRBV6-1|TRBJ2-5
TGTGCCAGCAGTGAAGGCAACAGGGGTAGTGAGACCCAGTACTTC
CASSEGNRGSETQYF
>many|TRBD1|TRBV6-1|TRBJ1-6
TGTGCCAGCAGTCTGAGACAGGGCCCGGATTCACCCCTCCACTTT
CASSLRQGPDSPLHF
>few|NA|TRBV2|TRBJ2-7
TGTGCCAGCAGCTTCTGGGGGGTCCGCTCCTACGAGCAGTACTTC
CASSFWGVRSYEQYF
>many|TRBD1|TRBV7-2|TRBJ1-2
TGTGCCAGCAGCTTAGTGATGGCAGGGGGAGGCTACACCTTC
CASSLVMAGGGYTF
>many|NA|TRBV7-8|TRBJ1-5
TGTGCCAGCAGCCGAGTCCGGATTAGCAATCAGCCCCAGCATTTT
CASSRVRISNQPQHF
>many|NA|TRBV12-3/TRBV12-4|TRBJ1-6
TGTGCCAGCAGTTTTTCCAGGGCGGATTCACCCCTCCACTTT
CASSFSRADSPLHF
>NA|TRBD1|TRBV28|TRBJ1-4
TGTGCCAGCAACGGACAGGGTGCAACTAATGAAAAACTGTTTTTT
CASNGQGATNEKLFF
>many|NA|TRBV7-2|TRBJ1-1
TGTGCCAGCAGCTTAGTATCCGGCCCAAACACTGAAGCTTTCTTT
CASSLVSGPNTEAFF
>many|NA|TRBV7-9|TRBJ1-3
TGTGCCAGCAGCTTTTCGGGGGCCTCTGGAAACACCATATATTTT
CASSFSGASGNTIYF
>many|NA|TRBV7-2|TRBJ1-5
TGTGCCAGCAGCTTAGATCATGGCAATCAGCCCCAGCATTTT
CASSLDHGNQPQHF
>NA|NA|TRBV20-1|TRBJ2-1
TGCAGTGCAGTCGGTACTACGGGCAATGAGCAGTTCTTC
CSAVGTTGNEQFF
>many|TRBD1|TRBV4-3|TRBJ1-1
TGCGCCAGCAGCCAAGGGACAGGATCTAACACTGAAGCTTTCTTT
CASSQGTGSNTEAFF
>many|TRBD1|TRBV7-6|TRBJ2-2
TGTGCCAGCACCGAGGCAGGGGGCACCGGGGAGCTGTTTTTT
CASTEAGGTGELFF
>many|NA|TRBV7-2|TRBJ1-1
TGTGCCAGCAGGCGGGGGGGGGGCAGCAAAAACACTGAAGCTTTCTTT
CASRRGGGSKNTEAFF
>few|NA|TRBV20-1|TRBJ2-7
TGCAGTGCTAGAGGGGTCCAACAGGGATCCTTTGAGCAGTACTTC
CSARGVQQGSFEQYF
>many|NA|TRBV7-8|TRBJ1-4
TGTGCCAGCAGCTTAGCGCTGGGGACTTCGAATGAAAAACTGTTTTTT
CASSLALGTSNEKLFF
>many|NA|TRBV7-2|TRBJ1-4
TGTGCCAGCAGCCTCGGACCGGCGGCTGAAAAACTGTTTTTT
CASSLGPAAEKLFF
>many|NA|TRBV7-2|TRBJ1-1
TGTGCCAGCAGCTTCGCGGCGGCCACTGAAGCTTTCTTT
CASSFAAATEAFF
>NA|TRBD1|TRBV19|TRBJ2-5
TGTGCCAGTAGTAGAGGGACAGGCCAAGAGACCCAGTACTTC
CASSRGTGQETQYF
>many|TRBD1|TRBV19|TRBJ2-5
TGTGCCAGTAGTATAGCGACAGGGCGGGAGACCCAGTACTTC
CASSIATGRETQYF
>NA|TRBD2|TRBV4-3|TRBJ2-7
TGCGCCAGCAGCCAAGATTGGGGGGGGGAGCAGTACTTC
CASSQDWGGEQYF
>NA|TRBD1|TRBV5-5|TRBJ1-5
TGTGCCAGCAGTAACGCAGGGGGAAATCAGCCCCAGCATTTT
CASSNAGGNQPQHF
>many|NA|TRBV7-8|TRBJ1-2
TGTGCCAGCAGCTTAGATAAAGGACTCTATGGCTACACCTTC
CASSLDKGLYGYTF
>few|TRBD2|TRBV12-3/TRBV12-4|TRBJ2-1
TGTGCCAGCAGTTTAGTCGCGGCTAGCGGGAGGGCGGATGAGCAGTTCTTC
CASSLVAASGRADEQFF
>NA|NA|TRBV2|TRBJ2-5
TGTGCCAGCAGCCCTACCCAGGGGATCCAAGAGACCCAGTACTTC
CASSPTQGIQETQYF
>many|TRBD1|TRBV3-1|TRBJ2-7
TGTGCCAGCAGCACGACAGGGGGCGCAGAGCAGTACTTC
CASSTTGGAEQYF
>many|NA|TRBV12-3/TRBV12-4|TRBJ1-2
TGTGCCAGCAGTCCGCGGACAGATGAGGATGGCTACACCTTC
CASSPRTDEDGYTF
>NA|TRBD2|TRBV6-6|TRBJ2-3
TGTGCCAGCAGTTACTCCGCGGGACTAGCGGGAGCCACAGATACGCAGTATTTT
CASSYSAGLAGATDTQYF
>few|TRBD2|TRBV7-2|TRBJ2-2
TGTGCCAGCAGCTGGGGCCCGGCGGGGGGGACTGGCGGGGAGCTGTTTTTT
CASSWGPAGGTGGELFF
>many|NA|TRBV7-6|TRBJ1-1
TGTGCCAGCAGCAATAAACAGGGCTGGTACACTGAAGCTTTCTTT
CASSNKQGWYTEAFF
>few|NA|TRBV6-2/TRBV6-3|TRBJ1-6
TGTGCCAGCACCCGACCGGGACGTAATTCACCCCTCCACTTT
CASTRPGRNSPLHF
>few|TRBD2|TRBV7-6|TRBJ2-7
TGTGCCAGCAGCTTACTAGCGGGGGGACCCTCCTACGAGCAGTACTTC
CASSLLAGGPSYEQYF
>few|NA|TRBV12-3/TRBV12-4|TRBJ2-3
TGTGCCAGCAGGGACTACGCAGATACGCAGTATTTT
CASRDYADTQYF
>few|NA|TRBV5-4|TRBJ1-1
TGTGCCAGCAGCTTGCCCGTGGGGGGGACGGTTGAAGCTTTCTTT
CASSLPVGGTVEAFF
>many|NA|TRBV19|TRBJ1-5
TGTGCCAGTAGTGTATCGGACAGCCGCAATCAGCCCCAGCATTTT
CASSVSDSRNQPQHF
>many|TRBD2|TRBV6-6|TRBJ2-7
TGTGCCAGCAGTTACTCGATGGCTAGCGGGGCCTCGGAGGACGAGCAGTACTTC
CASSYSMASGASEDEQYF
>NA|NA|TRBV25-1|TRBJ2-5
TGTGCCAGCAGTGAACCCACCAGGGAATTCGAGACCCAGTACTTC
CASSEPTREFETQYF
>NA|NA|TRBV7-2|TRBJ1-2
TGTGCCAGCAGCTTAAAGGTCAGAGCTTATGGCTACACCTTC
CASSLKVRAYGYTF
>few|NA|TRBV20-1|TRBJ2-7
TGCAGTGCTGTACCGGGACGCCAATCCTACGAGCAGTACTTC
CSAVPGRQSYEQYF
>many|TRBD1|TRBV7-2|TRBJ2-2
TGTGCCAGCAGCTGGAATGGACAGGGCATCGGGGAGCTGTTTTTT
CASSWNGQGIGELFF
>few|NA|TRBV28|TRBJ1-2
TGTGCCAGCAGTTTATCCCCTACGCCTGGCTACACCTTC
CASSLSPTPGYTF
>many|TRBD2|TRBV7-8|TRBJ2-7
TGTGCCAGCAGCTCGGGGGGTTGGAGGGACGAGCAGTACTTC
CASSSGGWRDEQYF
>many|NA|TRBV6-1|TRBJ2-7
TGTGCCAGCAGCGGGGGTTTTGCCTACGAGCAGTACTTC
CASSGGFAYEQYF
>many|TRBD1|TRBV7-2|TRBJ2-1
TGTGCCAGCAGCTCCCGGGACAGGGGGTACAATGAGCAGTTCTTC
CASSSRDRGYNEQFF
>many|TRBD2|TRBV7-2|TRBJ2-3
TGTGCCAGCAGCCAGCGGGGCGCCACAGATACGCAGTATTTT
CASSQRGATDTQYF
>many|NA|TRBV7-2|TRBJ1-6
TGTGCCAGCAGCTTACTCTTCCAGCCAAGGGATTCACCCCTCCACTTT
CASSLLFQPRDSPLHF
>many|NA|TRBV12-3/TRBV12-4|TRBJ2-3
TGTGCCAGCAGTCTAATAGCGGTAAAAGTCACAGATACGCAGTATTTT
CASSLIAVKVTDTQYF
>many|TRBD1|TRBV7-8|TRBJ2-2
TGTGCCAGCAGCCCCCGGGGACAGGGGGCCGGGGAGCTGTTTTTT
CASSPRGQGAGELFF
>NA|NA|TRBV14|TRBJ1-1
TGTGCCAGCAGCCCAGTGGGGGGAGGAGGCACTGAAGCTTTCTTT
CASSPVGGGGTEAFF
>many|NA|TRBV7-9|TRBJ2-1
TGTGCCCCTGAGGAGGGTGTGATGTCCAATGAGCAGTTCTTC
CAPEEGVMSNEQFF
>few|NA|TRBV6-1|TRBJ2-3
TGTGCCAGCAGCCAAAGGCAGGGTTGGGTAGATACGCAGTATTTT
CASSQRQGWVDTQYF
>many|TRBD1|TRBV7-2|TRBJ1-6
TGTGCCAGCAGCCCGGAGGGGGGGGCAGGGGGGCCCCTCCACTTT
CASSPEGGAGGPLHF
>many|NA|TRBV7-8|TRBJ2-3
TGTGCCAGCAGCTTAGGGGGTCGCGCAGATACGCAGTATTTT
CASSLGGRADTQYF
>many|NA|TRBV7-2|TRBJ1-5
TGTGCCAGCAGCTTAGGCCAGCCTCGTCAGCCCCAGCATTTT
CASSLGQPRQPQHF